This T cell receptor (beta chain) was documented in a study of cytomegalovirus exposure and HLA in healthy donors. General study results and limits: Analysis was carried out at a later point, and it linked a missense DCLRE1C variant to TCR beta V- and J-gene trimming. A few CMV-associated chains proved CMV antigen-specific in vitro.

Unrecorded immune exposures were likely, despite nominal health at sampling. Turning to this clone: No antigen is known for it.

V was trimmed by 0 bases and J by 4 bases, leaving 17 bases between them. The CDR3 spans 17 residues. The germline V gene encodes CDR1 SGHAT and CDR2 FQNNGV. 60 Vbeta and 13 Jbeta primers were used in PCR. TCRdb's table, derived via immunoSEQ multiplex PCR, lists solely in-frame clones and lacks some. This table holds 110,000 or so clones, roughly 80% found once. This TCR came from a man aged 45-60 years in good health and CMV-seropositive. Sequencing input: PBMCs. This chain joins TRBV11-2 and TRBJ2-3, with D possibly being TRBD2 (6 bases). The DNA for the CDR3 is TGTGCCAGCAGCTTAGATATGCGGGGTTTAAGGGCAGATACGCAGTATTTT. Protein: CASSLDMRGLRADTQYF.